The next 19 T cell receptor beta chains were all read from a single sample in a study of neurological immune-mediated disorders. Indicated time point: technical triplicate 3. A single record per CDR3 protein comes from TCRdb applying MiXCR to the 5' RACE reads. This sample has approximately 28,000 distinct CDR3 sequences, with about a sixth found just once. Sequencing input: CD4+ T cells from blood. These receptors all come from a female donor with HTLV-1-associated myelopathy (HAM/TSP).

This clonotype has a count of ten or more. The CDR3 DNA is TGCGCCAGCAGCCAAGAAGGGCACCAGGTGGGCCAGCCCCAGCATTTT. Protein sequence: CASSQEGHQVGQPQHF. This chain connects TRBV4-1 to TRBJ1-5; D is ambiguous. The CDR3 sequence is 16 residues long. Germline lookup yields CDR1 MGHRA and CDR2 YSYEKL. The ends were cut back, 0 bases at V and 7 bases at J, with 16 bases in the middle.

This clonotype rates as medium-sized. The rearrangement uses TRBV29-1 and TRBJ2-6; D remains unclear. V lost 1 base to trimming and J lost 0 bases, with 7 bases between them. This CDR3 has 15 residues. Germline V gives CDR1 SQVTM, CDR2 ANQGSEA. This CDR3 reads CSVEGSDSGANVLTF. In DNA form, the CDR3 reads TGCAGCGTTGAAGGATCGGACTCTGGGGCCAACGTCCTGACTTTC.

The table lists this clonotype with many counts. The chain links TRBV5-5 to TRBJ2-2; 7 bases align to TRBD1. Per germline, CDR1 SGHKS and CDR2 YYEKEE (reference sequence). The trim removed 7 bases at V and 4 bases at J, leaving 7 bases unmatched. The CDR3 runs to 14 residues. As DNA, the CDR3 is TGTGCCAGCGAGATCAGGGGGACCACCGGGGAGCTGTTTTTT. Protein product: CASEIRGTTGELFF.

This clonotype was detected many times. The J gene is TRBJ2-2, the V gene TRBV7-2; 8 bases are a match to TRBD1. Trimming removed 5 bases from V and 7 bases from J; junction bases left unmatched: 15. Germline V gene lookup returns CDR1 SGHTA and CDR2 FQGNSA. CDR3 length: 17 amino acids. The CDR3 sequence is CASSRYGQGARGGELFF. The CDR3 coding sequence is TGTGCCAGCAGCCGTTATGGGCAGGGGGCGCGAGGCGGGGAGCTGTTTTTT.

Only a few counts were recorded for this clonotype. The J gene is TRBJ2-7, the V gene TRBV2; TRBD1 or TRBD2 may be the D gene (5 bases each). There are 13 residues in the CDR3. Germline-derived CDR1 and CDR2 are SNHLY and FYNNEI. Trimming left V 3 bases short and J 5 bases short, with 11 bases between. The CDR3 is CASSDGEGHEQYF. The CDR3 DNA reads TGTGCCAGCAGTGACGGTGAGGGGCACGAGCAGTACTTC.

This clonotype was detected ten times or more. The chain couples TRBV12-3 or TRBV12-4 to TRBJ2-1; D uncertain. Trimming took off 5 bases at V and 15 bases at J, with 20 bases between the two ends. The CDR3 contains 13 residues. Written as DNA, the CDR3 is TGTGCCAGCAGTCCCGATCTCATAGCACGTCTGTTCTTC. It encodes CASSPDLIARLFF.

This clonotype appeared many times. DNA of the CDR3: TGCAGTGCTACGGAGGACCCCGCCCGGAATGAGCAGTTCTTC. Amino acids: CSATEDPARNEQFF. The chain is built from TRBV20-1 and TRBJ2-1, with a possible D match to TRBD2 (5 bases). The CDR3 covers 14 residues. Germline CDR1 is DFQATT and CDR2 is SNEGSKA (reference sequence). V was cut by 4 bases and J by 7 bases, with 17 bases left in between.

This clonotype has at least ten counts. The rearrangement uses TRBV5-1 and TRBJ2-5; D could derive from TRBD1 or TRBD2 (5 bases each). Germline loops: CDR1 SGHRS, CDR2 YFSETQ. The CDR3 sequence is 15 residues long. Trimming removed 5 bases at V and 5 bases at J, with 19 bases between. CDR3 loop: CASRTGTSREETQYF. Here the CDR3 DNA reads TGCGCCAGCAGGACCGGGACCTCCAGGGAGGAGACCCAGTACTTC. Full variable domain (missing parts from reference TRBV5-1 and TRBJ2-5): KAGVTQTPRYLIKTRGQQVTLSCSPISGHRSVSWYQQTPGQGLQFLFEYFSETQRNKGNFPGRFSGRQFSNSRSEMNVSTLELGDSALYLCASRTGTSREETQYFGPGTRLLVL.

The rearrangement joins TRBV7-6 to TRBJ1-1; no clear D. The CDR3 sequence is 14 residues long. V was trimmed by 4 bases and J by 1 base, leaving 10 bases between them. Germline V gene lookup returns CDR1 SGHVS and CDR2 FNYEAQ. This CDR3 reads CASSSARENTEAFF. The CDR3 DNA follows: TGTGCCAGCAGCTCTGCAAGGGAGAACACTGAAGCTTTCTTT.

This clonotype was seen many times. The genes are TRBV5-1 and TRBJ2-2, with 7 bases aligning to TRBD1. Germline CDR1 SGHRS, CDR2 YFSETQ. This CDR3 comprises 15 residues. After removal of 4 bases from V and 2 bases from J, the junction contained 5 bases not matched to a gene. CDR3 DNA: TGCGCCAGCAGCCTCCGGGACAGCAACACCGGGGAGCTGTTTTTT. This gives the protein CASSLRDSNTGELFF.

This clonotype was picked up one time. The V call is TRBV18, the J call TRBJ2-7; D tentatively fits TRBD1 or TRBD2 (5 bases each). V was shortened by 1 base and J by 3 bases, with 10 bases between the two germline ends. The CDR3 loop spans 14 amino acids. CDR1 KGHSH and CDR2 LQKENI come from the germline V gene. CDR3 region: CASSPRGDVYEQYF. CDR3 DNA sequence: TGTGCCAGCTCACCACGTGGGGACGTCTACGAGCAGTACTTC.

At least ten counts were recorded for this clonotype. CDR3 DNA sequence: TGCAGTACCAGGGGGCGCGACACCGGGGAGCTGTTTTTT. It translates to CSTRGRDTGELFF. The V call is TRBV20-1, the J call TRBJ2-2, with TRBD1 matching 8 bases. CDR1 is DFQATT, CDR2 SNEGSKA, per germline (reference sequence). The J segment lost 3 bases and the V segment lost 8 bases, leaving 5 bases of the junction unmatched. CDR3 length: 13 amino acids.

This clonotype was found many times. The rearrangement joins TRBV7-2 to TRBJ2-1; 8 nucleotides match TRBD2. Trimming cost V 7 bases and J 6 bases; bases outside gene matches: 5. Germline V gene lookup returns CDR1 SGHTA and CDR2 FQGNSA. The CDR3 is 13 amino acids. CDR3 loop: CASNPGGSNEQFF. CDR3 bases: TGTGCCAGCAACCCGGGAGGGTCCAATGAGCAGTTCTTC.

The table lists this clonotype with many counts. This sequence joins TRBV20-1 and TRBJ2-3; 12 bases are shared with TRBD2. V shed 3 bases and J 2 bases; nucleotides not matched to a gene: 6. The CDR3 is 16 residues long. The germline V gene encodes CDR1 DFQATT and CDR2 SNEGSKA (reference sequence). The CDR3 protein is CSASAPSGRDTDTQYF. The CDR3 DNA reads TGCAGTGCTAGTGCCCCTAGCGGGAGGGACACAGATACGCAGTATTTT.

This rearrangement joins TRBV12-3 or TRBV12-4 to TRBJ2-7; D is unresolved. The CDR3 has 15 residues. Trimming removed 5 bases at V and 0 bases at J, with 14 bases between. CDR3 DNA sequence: TGTGCCAGCAGTCGACCGGTACTGAGCTCCTACGAGCAGTACTTC. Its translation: CASSRPVLSSYEQYF.

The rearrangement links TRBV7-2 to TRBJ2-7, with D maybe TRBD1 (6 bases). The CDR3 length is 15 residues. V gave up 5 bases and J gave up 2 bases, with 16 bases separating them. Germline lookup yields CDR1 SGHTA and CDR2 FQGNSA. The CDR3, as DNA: TGTGCCAGCAGCACAGGGCCGACGAGAACCTACGAGCAGTACTTC. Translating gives CASSTGPTRTYEQYF.

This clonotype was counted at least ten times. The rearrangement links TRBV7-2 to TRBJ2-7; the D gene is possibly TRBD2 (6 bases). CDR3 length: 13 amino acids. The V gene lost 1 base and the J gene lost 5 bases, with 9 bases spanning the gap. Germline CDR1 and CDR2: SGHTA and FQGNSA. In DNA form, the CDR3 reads TGTGCCAGCAGCTTAGTGGGGGGTAACGAGCAGTACTTC. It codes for CASSLVGGNEQYF.

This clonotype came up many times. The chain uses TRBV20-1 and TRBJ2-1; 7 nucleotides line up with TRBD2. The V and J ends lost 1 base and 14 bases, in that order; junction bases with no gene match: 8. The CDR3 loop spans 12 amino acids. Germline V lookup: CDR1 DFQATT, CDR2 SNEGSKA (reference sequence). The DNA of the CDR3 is TGCAGTGCTAGAGTGCAAGCGGGACTTGAGTTCTTC. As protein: CSARVQAGLEFF.

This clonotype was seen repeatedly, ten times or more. CDR3 loop: CASSLNTPDTQYF. The DNA of the CDR3 is TGTGCCAGCAGCTTAAACACACCAGATACGCAGTATTTT. The V call is TRBV11-2, the J call TRBJ2-3; D remains unclear. The CDR3 loop spans 13 amino acids. Germline loops: CDR1 SGHAT, CDR2 FQNNGV. The germline V and J ends were trimmed by 2 bases and 4 bases, with 7 bases remaining between them.